This T cell receptor beta chain was sequenced during a study of T-cell memory formation after mild COVID-19. TCRdb itself ran the 5' RACE reads through MiXCR, one entry per CDR3 protein. The sample has about 110,000 distinct CDR3 sequences, about an eighth seen once. What was sequenced was PBMCs or a T cell subset sorted from them (not recorded which). The TCR was taken from a man between 18 and 29 years old who had mild COVID-19 (a few samples of this study predate the infection). Cell type and time point are not known.

Here the CDR3 reads CASSPGQGRGRTEAFF. The CDR3 DNA reads TGTGCCAGCAGCCCCGGACAGGGCCGAGGTAGAACTGAAGCTTTCTTT. The chain employs TRBV4-2 and TRBJ1-1; 8 bases align to TRBD1. The CDR3 is 16 amino acids. V dropped 4 bases and J dropped 5; count of bases not matched to a gene: 12. The germline V gene encodes CDR1 LGHNA and CDR2 YNFKEQ.